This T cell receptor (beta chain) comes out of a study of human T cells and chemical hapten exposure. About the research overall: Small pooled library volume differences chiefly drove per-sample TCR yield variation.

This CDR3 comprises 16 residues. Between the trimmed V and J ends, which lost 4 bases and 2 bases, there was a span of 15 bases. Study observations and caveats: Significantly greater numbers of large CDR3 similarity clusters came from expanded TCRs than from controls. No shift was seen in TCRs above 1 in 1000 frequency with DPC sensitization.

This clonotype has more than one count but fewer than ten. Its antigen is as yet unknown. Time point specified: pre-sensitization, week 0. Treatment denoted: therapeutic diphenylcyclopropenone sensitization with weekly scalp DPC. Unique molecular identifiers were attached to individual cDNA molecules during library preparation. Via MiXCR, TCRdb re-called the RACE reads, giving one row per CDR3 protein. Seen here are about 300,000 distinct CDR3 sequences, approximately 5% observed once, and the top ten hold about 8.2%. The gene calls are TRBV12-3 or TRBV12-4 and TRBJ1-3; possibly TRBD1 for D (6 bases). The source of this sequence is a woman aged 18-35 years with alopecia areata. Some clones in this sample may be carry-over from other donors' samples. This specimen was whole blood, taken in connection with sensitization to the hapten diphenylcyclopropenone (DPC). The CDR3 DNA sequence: TGTGCCAGCAGTTCGGCGGGACAAGGGACTGGAAACACCATATATTTT. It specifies CASSSAGQGTGNTIYF.